This T cell receptor beta chain emerged from a study of graft-versus-host responses after intestinal transplantation. The assay was immunoSEQ multiplex PCR, and TCRdb's table has in-frame clones only and misses some. The sample includes roughly 36,000 clones, nearly 95% of them seen just once. The junction had 11 bases not matched to a gene; V was cut back by 1 base and J by 1 base. The CDR3 length is 17 residues. From germline, CDR1 is GTSNPN and CDR2 SVGIG (reference sequence). About this clone itself: The antigen is not known.

This clonotype was obtained from a human donor who was the organ donor for an intestinal transplant. The sequenced sample was unstimulated CD8+ T cells sorted from spleen or lymph node cells, obtained before transplant. The chain uses TRBV30 and TRBJ2-7; TRBD1 matches at 9 bases. The CDR3 reads CAWSDKGQGLGSYEQYF. The CDR3 DNA is TGTGCCTGGAGTGATAAAGGACAGGGGCTCGGTTCCTACGAGCAGTACTTC.